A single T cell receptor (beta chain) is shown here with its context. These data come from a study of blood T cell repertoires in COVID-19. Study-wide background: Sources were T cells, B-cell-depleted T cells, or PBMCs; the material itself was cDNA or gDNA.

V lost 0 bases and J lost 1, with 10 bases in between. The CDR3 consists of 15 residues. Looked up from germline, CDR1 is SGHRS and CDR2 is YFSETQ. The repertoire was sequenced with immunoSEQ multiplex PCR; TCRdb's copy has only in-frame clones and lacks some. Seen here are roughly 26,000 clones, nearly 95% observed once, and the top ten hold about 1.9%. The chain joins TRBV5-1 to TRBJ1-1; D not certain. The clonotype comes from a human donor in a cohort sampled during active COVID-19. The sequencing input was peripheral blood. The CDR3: CASSLDRGWNTEAFF. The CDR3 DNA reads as TGCGCCAGCAGCTTGGATAGAGGATGGAACACTGAAGCTTTCTTT.